This TCR beta chain was identified in a study of CD8+ T cells in alopecia areata. Study-wide background: It was oral tofacitinib, at 5 to 10 mg twice daily, that treated patients received.

Reverse transcription of extracted RNA yielded cDNA, which provided the sequencing template. Repertoires were generated with immunoSEQ multiplex PCR, while TCRdb's copy carries only in-frame clones and drops some. The sample holds 100,000 to 150,000 clones, approximately 49% seen once. This CDR3 region has 15 residues. V shed 1 base and J 1 base; nucleotides not matched to a gene: 6. The germline V gene has CDR1 GTSNPN and CDR2 SVGIG (reference sequence). This chain links TRBV30 with TRBJ1-1; 7 positions match TRBD1. This receptor was taken from a human donor with alopecia areata. This specimen was CD8+ T cells sorted from blood, taken at week 0. The CDR3 spells CAWSGGTARNTEAFF. CDR3 sequence (DNA): TGTGCCTGGAGTGGGGGGACAGCGCGGAACACTGAAGCTTTCTTT.